A single sample gave rise to the 2 T cell receptor beta chains below, sequenced in a study of blood T cells in healthy people across ages. PCR was performed a second time for 7 to 11 cycles using a sample-barcoded 5' primer and a J-beta primer mix. TCRdb re-called the 5' RACE reads with MiXCR, one entry per CDR3 protein. In the table there are around 1,500,000 distinct CDR3 sequences, over 25% of which are singletons. The sample consisted of blood. The receptors were gathered from a woman in her thirties in good health.

The chain recombines TRBV30 with TRBJ1-4, with TRBD1 as a possible D gene (5 bases). This CDR3 is built from 13 residues. V was cut by 0 bases and J by 8 bases, with 10 bases left in between. The germline V gene encodes CDR1 GTSNPN and CDR2 SVGIG (reference sequence). The CDR3 reads CAWSVAGGEKLFF. The CDR3 DNA is TGTGCCTGGAGTGTAGCCGGGGGGGAAAAACTGTTTTTT.

The chain combines TRBV30 with TRBJ2-1; D may be TRBD1 (5 bases). Germline-derived CDR1 and CDR2 are GTSNPN and SVGIG (reference sequence). The CDR3 loop spans 17 amino acids. Trimming removed 4 bases at V and 0 bases at J, with 19 bases between. The CDR3 region is CAWTHIITGPSYNEQFF. In DNA form, the CDR3 reads TGTGCCTGGACGCACATTATTACAGGTCCCTCCTACAATGAGCAGTTCTTC.